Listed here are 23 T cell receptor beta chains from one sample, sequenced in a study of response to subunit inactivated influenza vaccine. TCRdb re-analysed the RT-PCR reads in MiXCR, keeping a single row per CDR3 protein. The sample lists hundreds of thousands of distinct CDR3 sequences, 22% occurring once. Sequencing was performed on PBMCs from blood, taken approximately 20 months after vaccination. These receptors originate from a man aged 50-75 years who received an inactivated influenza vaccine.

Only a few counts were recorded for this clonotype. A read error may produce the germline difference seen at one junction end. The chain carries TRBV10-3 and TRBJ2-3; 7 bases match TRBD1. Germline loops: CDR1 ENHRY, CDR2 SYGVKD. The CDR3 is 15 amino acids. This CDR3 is CAISFTGERPDTQYF. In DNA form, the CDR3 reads TGTGCGATCAGCTTCACAGGGGAGAGGCCAGATACGCAGTATTTT.

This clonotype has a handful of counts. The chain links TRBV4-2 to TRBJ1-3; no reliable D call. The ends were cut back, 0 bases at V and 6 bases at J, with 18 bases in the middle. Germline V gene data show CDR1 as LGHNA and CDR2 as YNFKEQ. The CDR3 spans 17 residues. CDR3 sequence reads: CASSQDFLREGSNTIYF. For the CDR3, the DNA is TGTGCCAGCAGCCAAGATTTCCTAAGGGAAGGATCAAACACCATATATTTT.

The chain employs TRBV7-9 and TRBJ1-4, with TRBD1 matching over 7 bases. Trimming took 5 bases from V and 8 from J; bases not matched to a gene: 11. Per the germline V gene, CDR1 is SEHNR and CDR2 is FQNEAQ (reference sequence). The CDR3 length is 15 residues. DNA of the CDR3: TGTGCCAGCAGCCGGACAGGTACCGACGGGGAAAAACTGTTTTTT. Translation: CASSRTGTDGEKLFF.

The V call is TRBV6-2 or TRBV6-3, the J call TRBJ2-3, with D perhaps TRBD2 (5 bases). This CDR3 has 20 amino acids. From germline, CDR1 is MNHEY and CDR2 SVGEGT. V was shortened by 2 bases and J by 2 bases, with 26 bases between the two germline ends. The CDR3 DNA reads TGTGCCAGCAGTTACCCACTCTGGTTTTCGGACTTGACGATCACAGATACGCAGTATTTT. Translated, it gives CASSYPLWFSDLTITDTQYF.

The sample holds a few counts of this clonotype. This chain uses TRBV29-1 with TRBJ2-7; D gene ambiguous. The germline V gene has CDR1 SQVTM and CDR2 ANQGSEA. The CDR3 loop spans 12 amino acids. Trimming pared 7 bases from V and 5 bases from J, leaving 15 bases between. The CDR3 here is CSGGRTRDEQYF. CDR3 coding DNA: TGCAGCGGCGGACGAACTCGGGACGAGCAGTACTTC.

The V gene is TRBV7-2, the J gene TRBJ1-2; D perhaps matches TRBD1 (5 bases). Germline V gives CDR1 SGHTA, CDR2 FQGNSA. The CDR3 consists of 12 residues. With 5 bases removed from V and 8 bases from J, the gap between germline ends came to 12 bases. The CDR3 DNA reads TGTGCCAGCAGCCCCATGGGACCCGGCTACACCTTC. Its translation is CASSPMGPGYTF.

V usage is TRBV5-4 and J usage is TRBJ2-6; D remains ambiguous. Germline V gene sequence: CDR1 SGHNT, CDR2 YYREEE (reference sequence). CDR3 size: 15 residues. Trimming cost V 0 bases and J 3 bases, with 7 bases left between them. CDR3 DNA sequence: TGTGCCAGCAGCTTGGGCGGCGGTGGGGCCAACGTCCTGACTTTC. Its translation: CASSLGGGGANVLTF.

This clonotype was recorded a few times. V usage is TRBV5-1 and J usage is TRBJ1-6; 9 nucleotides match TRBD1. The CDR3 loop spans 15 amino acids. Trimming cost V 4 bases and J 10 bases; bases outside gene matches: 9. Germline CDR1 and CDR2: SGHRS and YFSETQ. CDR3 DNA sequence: TGCGCCAGCAGCGCGGCCGGGACAGGGCCCTCACCCCTCCACTTT. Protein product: CASSAAGTGPSPLHF.

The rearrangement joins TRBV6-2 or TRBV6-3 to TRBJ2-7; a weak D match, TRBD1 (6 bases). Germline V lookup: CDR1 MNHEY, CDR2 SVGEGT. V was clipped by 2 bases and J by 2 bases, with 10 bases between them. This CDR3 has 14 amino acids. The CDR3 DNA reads TGTGCCAGCAGTTACACGGACAGAGCCTACGAGCAGTACTTC. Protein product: CASSYTDRAYEQYF.

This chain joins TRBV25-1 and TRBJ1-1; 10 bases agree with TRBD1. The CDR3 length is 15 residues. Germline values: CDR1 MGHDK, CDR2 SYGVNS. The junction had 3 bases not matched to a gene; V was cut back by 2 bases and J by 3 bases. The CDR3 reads CASSEPGQGYTEAFF. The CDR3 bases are TGTGCCAGCAGTGAACCGGGACAGGGGTACACTGAAGCTTTCTTT.

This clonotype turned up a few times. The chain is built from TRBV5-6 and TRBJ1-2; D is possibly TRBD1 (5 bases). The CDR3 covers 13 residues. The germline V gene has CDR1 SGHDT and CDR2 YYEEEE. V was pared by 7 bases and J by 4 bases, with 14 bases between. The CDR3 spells CASRIRGAYGYTF. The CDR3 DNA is TGTGCCAGCCGTATTAGGGGAGCCTATGGCTACACCTTC.

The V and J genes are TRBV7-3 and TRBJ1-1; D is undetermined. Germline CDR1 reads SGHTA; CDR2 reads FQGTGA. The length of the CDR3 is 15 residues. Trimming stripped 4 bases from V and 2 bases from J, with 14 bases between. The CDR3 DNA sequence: TGTGCCAGCAGCTCAACCGGGAACCAAAACACTGAAGCTTTCTTT. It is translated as CASSSTGNQNTEAFF.

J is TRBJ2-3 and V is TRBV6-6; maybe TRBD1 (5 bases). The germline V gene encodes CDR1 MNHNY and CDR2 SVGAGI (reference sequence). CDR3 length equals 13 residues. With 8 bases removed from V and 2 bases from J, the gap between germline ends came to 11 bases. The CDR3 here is CASQTANTDTQYF. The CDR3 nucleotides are TGTGCCAGCCAGACAGCGAACACAGATACGCAGTATTTT.

The CDR3 protein is CASSEVSRASTDTQYF. In DNA form, the CDR3 reads TGTGCCAGCAGTGAAGTCTCCAGGGCCAGCACAGATACGCAGTATTTT. This rearrangement joins TRBV2 to TRBJ2-3; possibly TRBD1 for D (5 bases). This CDR3 contains 16 residues. Germline V CDR1 and CDR2: SNHLY, FYNNEI. V dropped 1 base and J dropped 0 bases, with 11 bases sitting between them.

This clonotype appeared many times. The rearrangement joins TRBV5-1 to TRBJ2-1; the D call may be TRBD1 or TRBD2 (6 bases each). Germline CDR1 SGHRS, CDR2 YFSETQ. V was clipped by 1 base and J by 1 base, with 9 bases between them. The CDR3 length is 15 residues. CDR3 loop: CASSLRGESYNEQFF. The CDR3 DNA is TGCGCCAGCAGCTTGAGGGGGGAATCCTACAATGAGCAGTTCTTC.

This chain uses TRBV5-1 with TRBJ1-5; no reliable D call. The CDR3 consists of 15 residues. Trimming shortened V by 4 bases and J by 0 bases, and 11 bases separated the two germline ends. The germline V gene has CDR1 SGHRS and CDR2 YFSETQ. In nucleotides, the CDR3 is TGCGCCAGCAGCACGTGGGGAAATAGCAATCAGCCCCAGCATTTT. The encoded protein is CASSTWGNSNQPQHF.

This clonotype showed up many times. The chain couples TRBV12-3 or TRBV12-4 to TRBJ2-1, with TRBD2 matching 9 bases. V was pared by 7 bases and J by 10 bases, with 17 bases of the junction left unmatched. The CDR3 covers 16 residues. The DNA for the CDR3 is TGTGCCAGCACCTCCCTGGGGCGGGGGGGAATCTGGGAGCAGTTCTTC. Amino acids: CASTSLGRGGIWEQFF.

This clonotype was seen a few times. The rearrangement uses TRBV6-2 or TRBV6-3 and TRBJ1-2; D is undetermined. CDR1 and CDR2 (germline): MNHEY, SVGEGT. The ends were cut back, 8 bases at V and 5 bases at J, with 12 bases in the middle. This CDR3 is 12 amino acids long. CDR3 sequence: CASGGGMYGYTF. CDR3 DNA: TGTGCCAGCGGAGGCGGGATGTATGGCTACACCTTC.

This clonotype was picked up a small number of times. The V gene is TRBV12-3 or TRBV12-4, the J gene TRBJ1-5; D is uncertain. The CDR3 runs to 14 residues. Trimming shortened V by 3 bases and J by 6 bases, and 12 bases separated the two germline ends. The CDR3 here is CASSFGGEIQPQHF. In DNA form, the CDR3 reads TGTGCCAGCAGTTTCGGTGGGGAGATTCAGCCCCAGCATTTT.

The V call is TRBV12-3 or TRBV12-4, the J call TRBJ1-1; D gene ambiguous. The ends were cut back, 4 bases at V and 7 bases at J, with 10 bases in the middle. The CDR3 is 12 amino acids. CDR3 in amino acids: CASSYPGIEAFF. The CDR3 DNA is TGTGCCAGCAGTTATCCGGGGATTGAAGCTTTCTTT.

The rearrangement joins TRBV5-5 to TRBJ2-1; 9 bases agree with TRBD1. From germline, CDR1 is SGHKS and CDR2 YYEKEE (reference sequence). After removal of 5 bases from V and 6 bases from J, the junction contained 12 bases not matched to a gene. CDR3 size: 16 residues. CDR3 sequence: CASSLNPGQGTNEQFF. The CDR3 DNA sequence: TGTGCCAGCAGTTTGAATCCGGGACAGGGAACCAATGAGCAGTTCTTC.

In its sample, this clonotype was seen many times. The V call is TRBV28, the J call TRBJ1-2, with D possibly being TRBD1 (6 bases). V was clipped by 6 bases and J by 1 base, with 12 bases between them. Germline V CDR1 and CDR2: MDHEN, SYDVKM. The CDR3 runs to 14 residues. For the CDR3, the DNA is TGTGCCAGCAGCGAGACAGGAAATAACTATGGCTACACCTTC. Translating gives CASSETGNNYGYTF.

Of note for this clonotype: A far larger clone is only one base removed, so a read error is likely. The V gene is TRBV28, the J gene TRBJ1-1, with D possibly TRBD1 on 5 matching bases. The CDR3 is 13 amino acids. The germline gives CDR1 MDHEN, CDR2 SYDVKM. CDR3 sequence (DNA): TGTGCCAGCAGTTTAGGTGGGGGTACTGCAGCTTTCTTT. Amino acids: CASSLGGGTAAFF.